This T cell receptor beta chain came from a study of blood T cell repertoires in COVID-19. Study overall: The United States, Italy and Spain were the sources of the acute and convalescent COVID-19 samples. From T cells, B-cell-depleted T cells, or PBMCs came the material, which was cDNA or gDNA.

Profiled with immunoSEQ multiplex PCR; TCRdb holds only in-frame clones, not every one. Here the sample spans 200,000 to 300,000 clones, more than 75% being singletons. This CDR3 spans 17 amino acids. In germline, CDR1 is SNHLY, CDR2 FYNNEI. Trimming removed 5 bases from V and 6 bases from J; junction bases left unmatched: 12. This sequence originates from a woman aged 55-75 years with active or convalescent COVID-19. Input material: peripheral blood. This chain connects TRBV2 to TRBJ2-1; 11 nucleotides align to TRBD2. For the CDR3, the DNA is TGTGCCAGCAGTTTAGCGGGGGGGCCATATCTCCCCAATGAGCAGTTCTTC. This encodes CASSLAGGPYLPNEQFF.